Detailed here is one T cell receptor (beta chain). Researchers ran the PCR with 60 Vbeta and 13 Jbeta primers. Sequencing used immunoSEQ multiplex PCR; TCRdb keeps in-frame clones, though not all of them. The repertoire table contains about 170,000 clones. These data are taken from a study of cytomegalovirus exposure and HLA in healthy donors. The specimen sequenced was PBMCs. This TCR derives from a woman aged 60-75 years in good health and CMV-seronegative.

The CDR3 DNA is TGTGCCAGCAGCTTTCGGGAGGGGGGCCTCTACGAGCAGTACTTC. It encodes CASSFREGGLYEQYF. The gene calls are TRBV5-4 and TRBJ2-7; 8 nucleotides match TRBD2. The CDR3 has 15 residues. Germline lookup yields CDR1 SGHNT and CDR2 YYREEE (reference sequence). Trimming at V came to 2 bases and at J to 3 bases, leaving 7 bases not matched to a gene.